In its sample, the clone carrying this TCR beta chain was seen a few times. Antigen specificity is unknown. The data stem from a study of early T cells in non-severe SARS-CoV-2 infection. Study summary: It was bulk RNA from unsorted whole blood that was sequenced, and the chains were unpaired.

Study results and limitations: Private and CD4 specificities were missed by VDJdb matching, skewed to anti-spike CD8.

The V segment lost 4 bases and the J segment 3 bases; nucleotides outside the gene matches: 9. The length of the CDR3 is 15 residues. Looked up from germline, CDR1 is SGDLS and CDR2 is YYNGEE. MiXCR, applied by TCRdb to the 5' RACE reads, yields one record per CDR3 protein. The sample yields about 50,000 distinct CDR3 sequences, about 14% seen once. The sample was whole blood, taken at baseline. This chain links TRBV9 with TRBJ1-2; TRBD1 matches 7 bases. This TCR was sampled from an adult who was a healthcare worker with PCR-confirmed SARS-CoV-2 infection or an uninfected control (not recorded which). The CDR3 here is CASSSTGWRDYGYTF. The CDR3 DNA is TGTGCCAGCAGCTCGACAGGGTGGAGGGACTATGGCTACACCTTC.